The clone carrying this T cell receptor beta chain was seen ten or more times. Its antigen is currently unknown. The data were taken from a study of blood T cells in healthy people across ages. The germline V gene has CDR1 SGHRS and CDR2 YFSETQ. Trimming removed 2 bases from V and 2 bases from J, with 9 bases in between. The CDR3 is 14 residues long. Overall study findings and caveats: Among long-lived donors, naive CD4+ cells were more numerous and diversity higher than in aged donors.

Together with a sample-barcoded 5' primer, a J-beta primer mix was included in a second PCR lasting about 6 to 12 cycles. TCRdb ran MiXCR on the 5' RACE reads and lists one entry per CDR3 protein. This sample yields 590,000 or so distinct CDR3 sequences, of which less than 35% are seen a single time; 15% to 19% belongs to the top ten. The sample taken for sequencing was blood. This chain uses TRBV5-1 with TRBJ2-3; no firm D call. This receptor was obtained from an elderly woman in good health. The CDR3 loop reads CASSFDGFTDTQYF. CDR3 sequence (DNA): TGCGCCAGCAGCTTTGACGGCTTCACAGATACGCAGTATTTT.